Listed here are 20 T cell receptor beta chains from one sample, sequenced in a study of identical twins. MiXCR, run by TCRdb on the 5' RACE reads, gives a single entry per CDR3 protein. The sample shows hundreds of thousands of distinct CDR3 sequences, roughly 20% of them seen only once. These same data were also listed under a study on T cells expressing NK-cell markers.

The material sequenced was PBMCs. These receptors all come from a young woman in good health.

This clonotype was picked up a small number of times. The chain employs TRBV9 and TRBJ2-3; D assignment may be TRBD1 or TRBD2 (5 bases each). Germline assignment: CDR1 SGDLS and CDR2 YYNGEE. V shed 0 bases and J shed 3 bases, with 17 bases lying between them. CDR3 length: 17 residues. In nucleotides, the CDR3 is TGTGCCAGCAGCGTAGAGGGTAAGGGACGGAGAACAGATACGCAGTATTTT. Translation gives CASSVEGKGRRTDTQYF.

This chain uses TRBV27 with TRBJ2-5; 7 bases fit TRBD2. The ends lost 5 bases at V and 6 bases at J; junction bases unmatched: 9. The CDR3 has 14 amino acids. Looked up from germline, CDR1 is MNHEY and CDR2 is SMNVEV (reference sequence). The CDR3 region has the DNA TGTGCCAGCAGTGCGCGGGGGTTCGAGAAGACCCAGTACTTC. Its protein is CASSARGFEKTQYF.

In this sample, this clonotype turned up once. The rearrangement joins TRBV5-1 to TRBJ2-1; 9 nucleotides agree with TRBD2. Per the germline V gene, CDR1 is SGHRS and CDR2 is YFSETQ. The CDR3 runs 16 residues. V dropped 6 bases and J dropped 6; count of bases not matched to a gene: 13. The CDR3 sequence is CASTAGGAAGLNEQFF. Here the CDR3 DNA reads TGCGCCAGCACCGCGGGAGGGGCAGCTGGTCTCAATGAGCAGTTCTTC.

This chain links TRBV4-2 with TRBJ2-3, with 9 bases fitting TRBD1. This CDR3 spans 15 amino acids. Germline assignment: CDR1 LGHNA and CDR2 YNFKEQ. The trim removed 4 bases at V and 5 bases at J, leaving 7 bases unmatched. This CDR3 is CASSPRQGVKDTQYF. The CDR3, as DNA: TGTGCCAGCAGCCCTAGACAGGGGGTGAAAGATACGCAGTATTTT.

The chain links TRBV18 to TRBJ2-7; D remains ambiguous. V lost 8 bases to trimming and J lost 0 bases, with 14 bases between them. CDR1 and CDR2 from the germline V gene are KGHSH and LQKENI. The CDR3 is 14 residues long. The DNA of the CDR3 is TGTGCCAGCCGAGAAGACCTCAGCTCCTACGAGCAGTACTTC. This translates into CASREDLSSYEQYF.

This clonotype has at least ten counts. The J gene is TRBJ1-2, the V gene TRBV10-2, with 7 bases fitting TRBD1. V lost 11 bases and J lost 3; bases outside the gene matches: 9. The CDR3 sequence is 13 residues long. Per germline, CDR1 WSHSY and CDR2 SAAADI. The CDR3 protein is CAVGTDNHYGYTF. The CDR3 DNA sequence: TGCGCCGTCGGGACAGACAATCACTATGGCTACACCTTC.

J is TRBJ2-7 and V is TRBV9, with D perhaps TRBD1 (6 bases). This CDR3 contains 15 residues. The germline V and J ends were trimmed by 0 bases and 2 bases, with 12 bases remaining between them. The V gene's germline CDR1 is SGDLS and CDR2 YYNGEE. CDR3 sequence reads: CASSVGPGETYEQYF. The CDR3 DNA sequence: TGTGCCAGCAGCGTAGGCCCAGGGGAGACCTACGAGCAGTACTTC.

This clonotype was counted between two and nine times. This chain uses TRBV29-1 with TRBJ1-1, with D perhaps matching TRBD1 (6 bases). From germline, CDR1 is SQVTM and CDR2 ANQGSEA. V was cut by 6 bases and J by 0 bases, with 26 bases left in between. The CDR3 totals 18 residues. As DNA, the CDR3 is TGCAGCGTGGGGCGGACCGGGGGCGAAGGATACATGAACACTGAAGCTTTCTTT. Translated, it gives CSVGRTGGEGYMNTEAFF.

The gene calls are TRBV7-9 and TRBJ2-7, with 15 bases aligning to TRBD2. CDR1 SEHNR and CDR2 FQNEAQ come from the germline V gene (reference sequence). The CDR3 is made up of 16 amino acids. The ends lost 4 bases at V and 4 bases at J; junction bases unmatched: 5. Here the CDR3 reads CASSSPGTSGRYEQYF. For the CDR3, the DNA is TGTGCCAGCAGCTCTCCCGGGACTAGCGGGAGGTACGAGCAGTACTTC.

This clonotype has a handful of counts. The chain carries TRBV2 and TRBJ2-3; D possibly uses TRBD1 or TRBD2 (5 bases each). The CDR3 has 15 residues. V was trimmed by 4 bases and J by 5 bases, leaving 16 bases between them. Germline CDR1 SNHLY, CDR2 FYNNEI. CDR3 nucleotide sequence: TGTGCCAGCAGTGGGGGCTACGGGGTCCAAGATACGCAGTATTTT. Protein: CASSGGYGVQDTQYF.

The chain is built from TRBV5-1 and TRBJ2-7; 9 nucleotides align to TRBD1. V trimming: 2 bases; J trimming: 2 bases; junction bases outside the gene matches: 5. The CDR3 length is 15 residues. The germline gives CDR1 SGHRS, CDR2 YFSETQ. For the CDR3, the DNA is TGCGCCAGCAGCTTACCCGGGACAGGGACCTACGAGCAGTACTTC. This translates into CASSLPGTGTYEQYF.

The V and J genes are TRBV20-1 and TRBJ1-2; D is possibly TRBD1 (6 bases). V lost 0 bases and J 8 bases, leaving 16 bases between the germline ends. Germline V gene sequence: CDR1 DFQATT, CDR2 SNEGSKA (reference sequence). This CDR3 has 14 residues. The CDR3 DNA reads TGCAGTGCTAGAGATAAAAGAACAGGGCAAGGCTACACCTTC. Its protein is CSARDKRTGQGYTF.

This clonotype was picked up a small number of times. This sequence joins TRBV20-1 and TRBJ2-3; possible D gene TRBD1, 6 bases. CDR1 is DFQATT, CDR2 SNEGSKA, per germline (reference sequence). The V gene lost 5 bases and the J gene lost 9 bases, with 12 bases spanning the gap. The CDR3 length is 11 residues. CDR3 in amino acids: CSAAGVGTQYF. The CDR3 DNA reads as TGCAGTGCTGCAGGGGTGGGCACGCAGTATTTT.

A few counts support this clonotype. V usage is TRBV12-3 or TRBV12-4 and J usage is TRBJ2-5; 8 bases fit TRBD2. The junction had 12 bases not matched to a gene; V was cut back by 8 bases and J by 4 bases. The CDR3 is 15 residues long. CDR3 in amino acids: CASRLGGSGGETQYF. In nucleotides, the CDR3 is TGTGCCAGCCGATTAGGAGGCAGCGGGGGAGAGACCCAGTACTTC.

This clonotype turned up a few times. J is TRBJ1-4 and V is TRBV15, with no clear D. V lost 3 bases to trimming and J lost 6 bases, with 11 bases between them. The CDR3 has 14 amino acids. The germline V gene has CDR1 LNHNV and CDR2 YYDKDF (reference sequence). This CDR3 is CATSRERLDEKLFF. The CDR3 DNA reads as TGTGCCACCAGCAGGGAAAGGTTGGATGAAAAACTGTTTTTT.

This clonotype has a handful of counts. The rearrangement joins TRBV7-2 to TRBJ1-4; 7 positions match TRBD1. The V gene's germline CDR1 is SGHTA and CDR2 FQGNSA. Germline trimming cut 4 bases from V and 8 bases from J; bases unmatched to any gene: 10. The CDR3 contains 15 residues. The CDR3 coding sequence is TGTGCCAGCAGCTCTACGACAGGGTTGGGGGAAAAACTGTTTTTT. Its protein is CASSSTTGLGEKLFF.

The CDR3 nucleotides are TGTGCCAGCCGACATAGGGGGAACACTGAAGCTTTCTTT. Translation gives CASRHRGNTEAFF. The chain recombines TRBV3-1 with TRBJ1-1, with D tentatively TRBD1 (5 bases). The CDR3 contains 13 residues. Per germline, CDR1 LGHDT and CDR2 YNNKEL (reference sequence). The V end was cut by 8 bases, the J end by 1 base, with 11 bases between. Looking up the rest from reference TRBV3-1 and TRBJ1-1 gives the full variable domain: DTAVSQTPKYLVTQMGNDKSIKCEQNLGHDTMYWYKQDSKKFLKIMFSYNNKELIINETVPNRFSPKSPDKAHLNLHINSLELGDSAVYFCASRHRGNTEAFFGQGTRLTVV.

J is TRBJ2-3 and V is TRBV4-2; D gene unclear. CDR3 length: 17 residues. Germline V gene lookup returns CDR1 LGHNA and CDR2 YNFKEQ. The ends were cut back, 0 bases at V and 0 bases at J, with 13 bases in the middle. CDR3 loop: CASSQDIGRYSTDTQYF. The CDR3 DNA sequence: TGTGCCAGCAGCCAAGATATCGGCCGGTACAGCACAGATACGCAGTATTTT.

The chain couples TRBV11-2 to TRBJ2-1; a weak D match, TRBD2 (6 bases). With 5 bases removed from V and 4 bases from J, the gap between germline ends came to 12 bases. CDR1 SGHAT and CDR2 FQNNGV come from the germline V gene. The CDR3 loop spans 14 amino acids. DNA for the CDR3: TGTGCCAGCAGCACCGGGACTCAGTACAATGAGCAGTTCTTC. It specifies CASSTGTQYNEQFF.

This clonotype was seen repeatedly, ten times or more. The chain has TRBV7-2 and TRBJ2-1; TRBD2 matches at 7 bases. In germline, CDR1 is SGHTA, CDR2 FQGNSA. J was trimmed by 4 bases and V by 8 bases; bases with no gene match: 8. This CDR3 comprises 14 residues. CDR3: CASDLIAGYNEQFF. Written as DNA, the CDR3 is TGTGCCAGCGACCTAATAGCGGGTTACAATGAGCAGTTCTTC.